This T cell receptor (beta chain) emerged from a study of blood T cell repertoires in COVID-19. The CDR3 runs to 16 residues. Looked up from germline, CDR1 is SGHNT and CDR2 is YYREEE (reference sequence). V trimming: 3 bases; J trimming: 2 bases; junction bases outside the gene matches: 9. Self-reported history from a screening survey and questionnaire set each donor's cohort. The protocol was immunoSEQ multiplex PCR, while the TCRdb copy is restricted to in-frame clones and leaves out a portion. The table has roughly 220,000 clones, roughly nine tenths seen once; the top ten hold about 2.6%. The specimen was PBMCs or T cells enriched from blood (not recorded which). This receptor was identified in a woman aged 25 to 39 who had recovered from COVID-19. V is TRBV5-4 and J is TRBJ2-3; TRBD2 aligns across 7 bases. CDR3 in DNA: TGTGCCAGCAGCTCTCAGCGGGGCCAGCTCACAGATACGCAGTATTTT. Amino acids: CASSSQRGQLTDTQYF.